This paragraph covers one T cell receptor (beta chain) sequence. Its antigen remains unidentified. Patient tissue came from resections in Japan or China, 2014–2017. This sample was included in a study of immune evolution from preneoplasia to lung adenocarcinoma. Study details: HLA loss of heterozygosity: around 6.5% AIS, more than 14% MIA, approximately 31% ADC, none AAH.

TCRdb's copy holds only in-frame clones and misses some; the assay was immunoSEQ multiplex PCR. Seen here are about 10,000 clones, around nine tenths observed once, and the top ten hold just under 3%. Germline values: CDR1 SNHLY, CDR2 FYNNEI. The germline V and J ends were trimmed by 3 bases and 3 bases, with 2 bases remaining between them. The CDR3 length is 12 residues. Study observations and caveats: T cell clonality was higher in KRAS-mutant than EGFR-mutant or wild-type nodules. Normal lung had the highest top T cell clone frequencies.

This rearrangement joins TRBV2 to TRBJ2-2; D is undetermined. This receptor was identified in an older person with invasive lung adenocarcinoma. Some clones in this sample may be carry-over from other donors' samples. The sample was FFPE invasive lung adenocarcinoma tissue. The CDR3 spells CASSDDTGELFF. CDR3 DNA sequence: TGTGCCAGCAGTGACGACACCGGGGAGCTGTTTTTT.